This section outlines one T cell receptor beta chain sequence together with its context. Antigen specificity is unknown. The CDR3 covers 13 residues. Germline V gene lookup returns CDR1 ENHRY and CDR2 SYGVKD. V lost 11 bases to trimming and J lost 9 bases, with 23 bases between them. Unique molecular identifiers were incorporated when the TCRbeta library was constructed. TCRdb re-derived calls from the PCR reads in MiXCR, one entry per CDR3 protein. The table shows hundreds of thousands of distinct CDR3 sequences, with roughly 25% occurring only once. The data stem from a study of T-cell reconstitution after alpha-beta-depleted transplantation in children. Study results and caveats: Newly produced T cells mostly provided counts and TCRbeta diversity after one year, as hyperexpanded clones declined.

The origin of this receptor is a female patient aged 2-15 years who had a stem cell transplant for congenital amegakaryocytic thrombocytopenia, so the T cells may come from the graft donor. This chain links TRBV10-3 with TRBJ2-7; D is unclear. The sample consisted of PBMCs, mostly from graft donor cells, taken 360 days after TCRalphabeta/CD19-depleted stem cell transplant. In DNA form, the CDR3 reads TGTGCCGTAGGCGGTGGCGATAAAGTCGGGCAGTACTTC. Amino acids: CAVGGGDKVGQYF.